Following are 32 T cell receptor beta chains from one sample sequenced in a study of T cells after somatic rescue of genetic block. The data were produced by immunoSEQ multiplex PCR, yet TCRdb's version contains in-frame clones alone and is incomplete. The sample has roughly 67,000 clones; around 93% are singletons. The specimen was peripheral blood mononuclear cells (PBMCs). The receptors come from a middle-aged man.

The chain recombines TRBV5-8 with TRBJ1-2; no firm D call. This CDR3 spans 12 amino acids. V was pared by 7 bases and J by 2 bases, with 9 bases between. CDR1 is SGHTS, CDR2 YDEGEE, per germline. The CDR3, as DNA: TGTGCCAGCCCCCGTCGAAACTATGGCTACACCTTC. Its protein product is CASPRRNYGYTF.

This chain links TRBV5-4 with TRBJ2-1; TRBD2 aligns across 8 bases. This CDR3 is 15 amino acids long. Germline V lookup: CDR1 SGHNT, CDR2 YYREEE (reference sequence). J was trimmed by 5 bases and V by 4 bases; bases with no gene match: 8. CDR3 sequence (DNA): TGTGCCAGCAGCACAGAGCGGGGGAGAAACAATGAGCAGTTCTTC. This gives the protein CASSTERGRNNEQFF.

This chain uses TRBV18 with TRBJ2-7, with 8 bases identical to TRBD2. Germline V gene sequence: CDR1 KGHSH, CDR2 LQKENI. Losses at the gene ends were 3 bases for V and 2 bases for J; bases not matched to a gene: 3. The CDR3 spans 14 residues. CDR3 sequence (DNA): TGTGCCAGCTCACCCCCGGGAGGGCCCTACGAGCAGTACTTC. Amino acid sequence: CASSPPGGPYEQYF.

V gene TRBV5-4 combines with J gene TRBJ2-7; 7 positions match TRBD1. Trimming cost V 3 bases and J 3 bases; bases outside gene matches: 3. The CDR3 covers 13 residues. CDR1 and CDR2 (germline): SGHNT, YYREEE (reference sequence). The CDR3 DNA reads as TGTGCCAGCAGCTCGGGACAGATCTACGAGCAGTACTTC. The encoded protein is CASSSGQIYEQYF.

This chain uses TRBV6-5 with TRBJ2-5; 7 nucleotides agree with TRBD1. Germline V CDR1 and CDR2: MNHEY, SVGAGI. V shed 5 bases and J 2 bases; nucleotides not matched to a gene: 8. This CDR3 is built from 15 residues. The CDR3 coding sequence is TGTGCCAGCAGTACCAACAGGGGCTGGCAAGAGACCCAGTACTTC. Translating gives CASSTNRGWQETQYF.

V gene TRBV11-2 combines with J gene TRBJ1-2, with TRBD1 as a possible D gene (6 bases). This CDR3 is 14 amino acids long. Between the trimmed V and J ends, which lost 1 base and 5 bases, there was a span of 11 bases. Germline-derived CDR1 and CDR2 are SGHAT and FQNNGV. The CDR3 is CASSLGQASYGYTF. The CDR3 bases are TGTGCCAGCAGCTTAGGACAGGCGTCGTATGGCTACACCTTC.

The V call is TRBV9, the J call TRBJ2-3; D not resolved. Germline CDR1 SGDLS, CDR2 YYNGEE. V was trimmed by 0 bases and J by 4 bases, leaving 3 bases between them. The CDR3 has 12 residues. CDR3 protein: CASSVAADTQYF. DNA of the CDR3: TGTGCCAGCAGCGTAGCGGCAGATACGCAGTATTTT.

The V gene is TRBV11-2, the J gene TRBJ2-6; D call uncertain. There are 14 residues in the CDR3. V was shortened by 7 bases and J by 1 base, with 8 bases between the two germline ends. Germline V lookup: CDR1 SGHAT, CDR2 FQNNGV. Here the CDR3 DNA reads TGTGCCAGCACTCATTTATCTGGGGCCAACGTCCTGACTTTC. Translated: CASTHLSGANVLTF. Combining the CDR3 with reference TRBV11-2 and TRBJ2-6 gives the whole variable domain EAGVAQSPRYKIIEKRQSVAFWCNPISGHATLYWYQQILGQGPKLLIQFQNNGVVDDSQLPKDRFSAERLKGVDSTLKIQPAKLEDSAVYLCASTHLSGANVLTFGAGSRLTVL.

The rearrangement uses TRBV9 and TRBJ2-2; D not certain. Germline values: CDR1 SGDLS, CDR2 YYNGEE. V was shortened by 0 bases and J by 5 bases, with 2 bases between the two germline ends. The CDR3 extends over 12 amino acids. CDR3 nucleotides: TGTGCCAGCAGCGTAGTTACCGGGGAGCTGTTTTTT. As protein: CASSVVTGELFF.

This chain links TRBV5-1 with TRBJ2-5; 7 bases are a match to TRBD2. The J segment lost 3 bases and the V segment lost 2 bases, leaving 4 bases of the junction unmatched. The CDR3 covers 14 residues. Germline loops: CDR1 SGHRS, CDR2 YFSETQ. The DNA for the CDR3 is TGCGCCAGCAGCTTAGGGGCGGGAGAAGAGACCCAGTACTTC. Residues: CASSLGAGEETQYF.

The CDR3 coding sequence is TGTGCCAGCAGCTTATCCTACAGGGGGAACACTGAAGCTTTCTTT. Translating it yields CASSLSYRGNTEAFF. The chain recombines TRBV7-9 with TRBJ1-1; 7 bases are shared with TRBD1. V gave up 2 bases and J gave up 1 base; unmatched junction bases: 4. The germline V gene has CDR1 SEHNR and CDR2 FQNEAQ (reference sequence). The CDR3 is 15 residues long.

The chain couples TRBV11-3 to TRBJ2-3; D is possibly TRBD1 or TRBD2 (6 bases each). The CDR3 has 15 amino acids. V was pared by 2 bases and J by 4 bases, with 13 bases between. Germline V gene data show CDR1 as SGHNT and CDR2 as YENEEA. CDR3 sequence: CASSLTGAGADTQYF. In nucleotides, the CDR3 is TGTGCCAGCAGCTTAACGGGGGCCGGAGCAGATACGCAGTATTTT.

As regards this clone: The same CDR3 also results from other DNA sequences found in this sample. This sequence joins TRBV19 and TRBJ2-7, with D perhaps being TRBD1 or TRBD2 (5 bases each). There are 13 residues in the CDR3. Trimming shortened V by 5 bases and J by 0 bases, and 8 bases separated the two germline ends. Germline CDR1 LNHDA, CDR2 SQIVND (reference sequence). CDR3 loop: CASSGGVSYEQYF. For the CDR3, the DNA is TGTGCCAGTAGTGGGGGAGTCTCCTACGAGCAGTACTTC.

This chain uses TRBV25-1 with TRBJ2-2; D uncertain. Germline V CDR1 and CDR2: MGHDK, SYGVNS. V was trimmed by 3 bases and J by 0 bases, leaving 11 bases between them. The CDR3 consists of 16 residues. CDR3 in amino acids: CASSESGRPNTGELFF. CDR3 bases: TGTGCCAGCAGTGAGTCGGGCAGACCGAACACCGGGGAGCTGTTTTTT.

The chain joins TRBV7-8 to TRBJ2-2; TRBD1 agrees at 9 bases. V was clipped by 5 bases and J by 6 bases; unmatched bases: 10. The CDR3 consists of 16 residues. From germline, CDR1 is SGHVS and CDR2 FQNEAQ. CDR3 DNA: TGTGCCAGCAGCCTATGGGACAGGGAGAGCGCCGGGGAGCTGTTTTTT. Protein product: CASSLWDRESAGELFF.

This sequence joins TRBV13 and TRBJ2-3, with D maybe TRBD2 (6 bases). CDR1 is PRHDT and CDR2 is FYEKMQ in the germline V gene (reference sequence). The CDR3 consists of 15 residues. Trimming took off 0 bases at V and 4 bases at J, with 11 bases between the two ends. CDR3 DNA: TGTGCCAGCAGCTTAGGGGGCGGGGTACCAGATACGCAGTATTTT. It translates to CASSLGGGVPDTQYF.

This clone has just one count. The V call is TRBV9, the J call TRBJ2-3; 9 bases agree with TRBD2. With 0 bases clipped from V and 4 bases from J, the junction kept 9 bases outside the gene matches. This CDR3 spans 17 amino acids. CDR1 is SGDLS and CDR2 is YYNGEE in the germline V gene. In nucleotides, the CDR3 is TGTGCCAGCAGCGTAGACAAGCGGGGGGCTCGCCCAGATACGCAGTATTTT. It translates to CASSVDKRGARPDTQYF.

This chain joins TRBV10-1 and TRBJ2-3; 10 nucleotides agree with TRBD1. Looked up from germline, CDR1 is WNHNN and CDR2 is SYGVQD (reference sequence). The CDR3 runs to 15 residues. Losses at the gene ends were 6 bases for V and 3 bases for J; bases not matched to a gene: 6. The CDR3 region is CASSSGTGETDTQYF. CDR3 sequence (DNA): TGCGCCAGCAGCTCCGGGACAGGGGAGACAGATACGCAGTATTTT.

The chain joins TRBV5-1 to TRBJ2-7; no clear D. The CDR3 is 14 amino acids. V dropped 0 bases and J dropped 0 bases, with 7 bases sitting between them. Germline V gene lookup returns CDR1 SGHRS and CDR2 YFSETQ. CDR3 loop: CASSLGSSSYEQYF. CDR3 DNA: TGCGCCAGCAGCTTGGGGTCCAGCTCCTACGAGCAGTACTTC.

The J gene is TRBJ2-1, the V gene TRBV11-2, with D possibly TRBD2 on 6 matching bases. The CDR3 is 15 amino acids. The germline V gene has CDR1 SGHAT and CDR2 FQNNGV. V lost 7 bases and J lost 4, with 17 bases in between. CDR3 protein: CASTADLAPYNEQFF. CDR3 DNA: TGTGCCAGCACCGCTGACCTAGCGCCTTACAATGAGCAGTTCTTC.

The gene calls are TRBV4-1 and TRBJ2-1, with unresolved D. V was pared by 1 base and J by 13 bases, with 14 bases between. Germline loops: CDR1 MGHRA, CDR2 YSYEKL. This CDR3 region has 13 residues. The CDR3 sequence: CASSQGGRNQQFF. CDR3 bases: TGCGCCAGCAGCCAAGGTGGGCGAAACCAACAGTTCTTC.

The V and J genes are TRBV9 and TRBJ2-1; D ambiguous. Germline V gives CDR1 SGDLS, CDR2 YYNGEE. This CDR3 region has 16 residues. Trimming left V 0 bases short and J 1 base short, with 11 bases between. The chain's CDR3 is CASSVAGRPSYNEQFF. DNA of the CDR3: TGTGCCAGCAGCGTAGCAGGTCGGCCTTCCTACAATGAGCAGTTCTTC.

The J gene is TRBJ2-5, the V gene TRBV9; D is uncertain. Deletions cut 2 bases from V and 3 bases from J, with 5 bases between. This CDR3 is 12 amino acids long. The germline gives CDR1 SGDLS, CDR2 YYNGEE. The CDR3 spells CASSVPEETQYF. The CDR3 coding sequence is TGTGCCAGCAGCGTTCCCGAAGAGACCCAGTACTTC.

This clone was found once. V usage is TRBV27 and J usage is TRBJ1-2; weak D call: TRBD1 (6 bases). The CDR3 is made up of 16 amino acids. Trimming shortened V by 1 base and J by 8 bases, and 20 bases separated the two germline ends. The germline CDR1 and CDR2 sequences are MNHEY and SMNVEV (reference sequence). CDR3 bases: TGTGCCAGCAGTTTATACGGGGGCACGTCCGCCTACGGCTACACCTTC. Its protein is CASSLYGGTSAYGYTF.

The chain links TRBV10-3 to TRBJ2-1, with D hard to call. The CDR3 covers 13 residues. Germline values: CDR1 ENHRY, CDR2 SYGVKD. V was shortened by 6 bases and J by 5 bases, with 11 bases between the two germline ends. Written as DNA, the CDR3 is TGTGCCATCAGGCACAGCGAGGACAATGAGCAGTTCTTC. Protein sequence: CAIRHSEDNEQFF.

This chain joins TRBV18 and TRBJ2-7; TRBD2 agrees at 8 bases. The CDR3 covers 14 residues. V trimming: 3 bases; J trimming: 2 bases; junction bases outside the gene matches: 3. The germline gives CDR1 KGHSH, CDR2 LQKENI. CDR3 bases: TGTGCCAGCTCACCGACTAGCGAAACCTACGAGCAGTACTTC. Translated, it gives CASSPTSETYEQYF.

In its sample, this clone was seen once. The chain uses TRBV27 and TRBJ2-1; tentative D call: TRBD1 (6 bases). V lost 3 bases, J lost 8 bases, and 20 bases lay in between. The CDR3 contains 16 residues. CDR1 and CDR2 (germline): MNHEY, SMNVEV (reference sequence). CDR3 protein: CASSFQSRGYLHEQFF. The CDR3 DNA reads TGTGCCAGCAGTTTCCAGAGCAGGGGTTACTTGCATGAGCAGTTCTTC.

The chain links TRBV2 to TRBJ2-1, with TRBD2 as a possible D gene (6 bases). The length of the CDR3 is 15 residues. The V end was cut by 5 bases, the J end by 0 bases, with 11 bases between. Germline V gives CDR1 SNHLY, CDR2 FYNNEI. The CDR3 sequence is CASSSRGSSYNEQFF. DNA of the CDR3: TGTGCCAGCAGTTCACGGGGGAGCTCCTACAATGAGCAGTTCTTC.

The gene calls are TRBV19 and TRBJ2-5; D is unresolved. Germline CDR1 is LNHDA and CDR2 is SQIVND (reference sequence). The CDR3 has 13 amino acids. The V gene lost 2 bases and the J gene lost 1 base, with 5 bases spanning the gap. CDR3: CASSIRFQETQYF. For the CDR3, the DNA is TGTGCCAGTAGTATACGGTTCCAAGAGACCCAGTACTTC. Full variable domain (rest looked up from reference TRBV19 and TRBJ2-5): DGGITQSPKYLFRKEGQNVTLSCEQNLNHDAMYWYRQDPGQGLRLIYYSQIVNDFQKGDIAEGYSVSREKKESFPLTVTSAQKNPTAFYLCASSIRFQETQYFGPGTRLLVL.

This chain connects TRBV7-3 to TRBJ1-1; D uncertain. CDR1 and CDR2 (germline): SGHTA, FQGTGA. The CDR3 loop spans 14 amino acids. With 4 bases removed from V and 1 base from J, the gap between germline ends came to 10 bases. The DNA of the CDR3 is TGTGCCAGCAGCTCCGGACCGACGAACACTGAAGCTTTCTTT. Translated: CASSSGPTNTEAFF.

The rearrangement uses TRBV11-2 and TRBJ2-2; unclear D gene. This CDR3 comprises 13 residues. Germline loops: CDR1 SGHAT, CDR2 FQNNGV. V shed 0 bases and J shed 6 bases, with 5 bases lying between them. CDR3 nucleotide sequence: TGTGCCAGCAGCTTAGACCTCCCCGGGGAGCTGTTTTTT. Its translation is CASSLDLPGELFF.

This clone has a single count. CDR3 in DNA: TGTGCCAGTAGTATACCACAGGGGAGCAGATCTTACCTCGCGAAGCCCCAGCATTTT. Its protein product is CASSIPQGSRSYLAKPQHF. The chain carries TRBV19 and TRBJ1-5; TRBD1 agrees at 7 bases. Germline loops: CDR1 LNHDA, CDR2 SQIVND (reference sequence). CDR3 length: 19 residues. The V and J ends lost 2 bases and 8 bases, in that order; junction bases with no gene match: 21.